This T cell receptor beta chain was obtained from a study of blood T cell repertoires in COVID-19. The CDR3 consists of 13 residues. The V and J ends lost 4 bases and 9 bases, in that order; junction bases with no gene match: 3. CDR1 is LNHNV, CDR2 YYDKDF, per germline (reference sequence). Participant reports of clinical history set cohort assignment. Libraries were prepared by immunoSEQ multiplex PCR; TCRdb keeps only in-frame clonotypes and omits some of them. The sample lists 490,000 or so clones, 80% to 90% seen once, with around 8% in the top ten. This sequence joins TRBV15 and TRBJ1-5, with TRBD1 matching 10 bases. Specimen: PBMCs or T cells enriched from blood (not recorded which). The TCR comes from a woman in her sixties who had recovered from COVID-19. CDR3 DNA: TGTGCCACCAGCACGACAGGGGGCACGCCCCAGCATTTT. Translation gives CATSTTGGTPQHF.